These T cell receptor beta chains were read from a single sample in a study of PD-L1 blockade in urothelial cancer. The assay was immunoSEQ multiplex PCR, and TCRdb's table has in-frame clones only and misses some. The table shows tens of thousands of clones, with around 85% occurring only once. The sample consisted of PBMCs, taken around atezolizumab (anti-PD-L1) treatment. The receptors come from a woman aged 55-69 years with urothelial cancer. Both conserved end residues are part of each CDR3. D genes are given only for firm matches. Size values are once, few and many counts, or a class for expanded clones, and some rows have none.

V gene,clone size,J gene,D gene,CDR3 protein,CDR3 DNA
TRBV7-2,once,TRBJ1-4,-,CASSLGPPVRGNEKLFF,TGTGCCAGCAGCTTAGGGCCCCCAGTTCGCGGTAATGAAAAACTGTTTTTT
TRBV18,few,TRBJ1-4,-,CASSPLATSGEKLFF,TGTGCCAGCTCACCTTTAGCAACATCGGGTGAAAAACTGTTTTTT
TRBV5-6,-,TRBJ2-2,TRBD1,CASSFRTGRLNTGELFF,TGTGCCAGCAGCTTCCGGACAGGGAGACTGAACACCGGGGAGCTGTTTTTT
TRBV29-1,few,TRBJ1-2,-,CSVPVVRAGGDITF,TGCAGCGTCCCGGTCGTTCGGGCGGGGGGTGATATCACCTTC
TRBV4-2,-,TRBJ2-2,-,CASSPNSRGTNTGELFF,TGTGCCAGCAGCCCGAACTCTCGGGGTACGAACACCGGGGAGCTGTTTTTT
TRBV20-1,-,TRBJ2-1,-,CSARGSDEQFF,TGCAGTGCTAGAGGCTCGGATGAGCAGTTCTTC
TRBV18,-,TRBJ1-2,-,CASSRTPQAGYGYTF,TGTGCCAGCTCACGAACCCCACAAGCGGGGTATGGCTACACCTTC
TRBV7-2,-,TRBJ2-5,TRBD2,CASSSSGASRETQYF,TGTGCCAGCAGCTCTAGCGGGGCTTCTCGAGAGACCCAGTACTTC
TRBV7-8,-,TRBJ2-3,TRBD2,CASSALGTSGITDTQYF,TGTGCCAGCAGCGCCCTAGGGACTAGCGGGATCACAGATACGCAGTATTTT
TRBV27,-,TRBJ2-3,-,CASSERGGQNTDTQYF,TGTGCCAGCAGTGAGAGGGGGGGGCAAAACACAGATACGCAGTATTTT
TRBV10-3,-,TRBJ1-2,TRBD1,CAIRGTALNYGYTF,TGTGCCATCAGGGGGACAGCCCTAAACTATGGCTACACCTTC
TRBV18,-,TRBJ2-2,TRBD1,CASSPWTGQNTGELFF,TGTGCCAGCTCCCCCTGGACAGGGCAGAACACCGGGGAGCTGTTTTTT
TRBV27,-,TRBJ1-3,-,CASSLTFHQVWGDSGNTIYF,TGTGCCAGCAGTTTAACTTTCCACCAGGTCTGGGGGGACTCTGGAAACACCATATATTTT
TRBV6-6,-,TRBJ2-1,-,CASSYGANYNEQFF,TGTGCCAGCAGTTATGGGGCTAACTACAATGAGCAGTTCTTC
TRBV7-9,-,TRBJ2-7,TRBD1,CASSFPGQGTVEQYF,TGTGCCAGCAGCTTTCCGGGACAGGGGACGGTCGAGCAGTACTTC
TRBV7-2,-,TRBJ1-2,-,CASSLEQGYGYTF,TGTGCCAGCAGCTTAGAACAGGGCTACGGCTACACCTTC
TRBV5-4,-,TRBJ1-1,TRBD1,CASSSGQGGAFF,TGTGCCAGCAGCTCCGGACAGGGGGGAGCTTTCTTT
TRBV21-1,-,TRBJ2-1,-,CASSKMLNGNYNEQFF,TGTGCCAGCAGCAAAATGTTAAACGGGAATTACAATGAGCAGTTCTTC
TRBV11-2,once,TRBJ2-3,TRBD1,CASSLDRGRRADTQYF,TGTGCCAGCAGCCTCGACAGGGGGCGGCGGGCAGATACGCAGTATTTT
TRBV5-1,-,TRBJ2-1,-,CASSFTGSYNEQFF,TGCGCCAGCAGCTTCACGGGCTCCTACAATGAGCAGTTCTTC
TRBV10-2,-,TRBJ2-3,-,CASSELRRSLTDTQYF,TGCGCCAGCAGTGAGCTAAGGCGGAGTCTCACAGATACGCAGTATTTT
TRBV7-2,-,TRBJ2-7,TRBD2,CASSLGISSGVSYEQYF,TGTGCCAGCAGCTTAGGTATTTCAAGCGGGGTTTCTTACGAGCAGTACTTC
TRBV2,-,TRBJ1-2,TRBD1,CASSEEGAGYGYTF,TGTGCCAGCAGTGAAGAGGGGGCCGGCTATGGCTACACCTTC
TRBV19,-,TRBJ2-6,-,CASSAGANVLTF,TGTGCCAGTAGTGCGGGGGCCAACGTCCTGACTTTC
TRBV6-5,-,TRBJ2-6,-,CASSYRGSGANVLTF,TGTGCCAGCAGTTATAGGGGCTCTGGGGCCAACGTCCTGACTTTC
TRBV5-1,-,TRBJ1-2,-,CASSFGPVELRGYTF,TGCGCCAGCAGCTTTGGGCCAGTGGAACTTAGGGGCTACACCTTC
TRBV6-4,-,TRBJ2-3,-,CASSDSKGGAPDTQYF,TGTGCCAGCAGTGACTCGAAAGGCGGGGCTCCAGATACGCAGTATTTT
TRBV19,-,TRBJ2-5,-,CASSNTGIGETQYF,TGTGCCAGTAGTAACACAGGGATAGGGGAGACCCAGTACTTC
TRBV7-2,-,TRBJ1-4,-,CASSFQLAGAGGEKLFF,TGTGCCAGCAGCTTCCAGTTGGCAGGGGCAGGAGGTGAAAAACTGTTTTTT
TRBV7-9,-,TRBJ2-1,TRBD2,CASSSHSGGTDNEQFF,TGTGCCAGCAGCTCCCATAGCGGGGGAACTGACAATGAGCAGTTCTTC
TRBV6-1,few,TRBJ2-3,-,CASSERPGGTQYF,TGTGCCAGCAGTGAAAGGCCAGGGGGGACGCAGTATTTT
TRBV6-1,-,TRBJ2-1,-,CASSLLRRGNEQFF,TGTGCCAGCAGCTTACTACGGAGGGGCAATGAGCAGTTCTTC
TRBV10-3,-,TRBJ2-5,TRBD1,CAISVGTAVETQYF,TGTGCCATCAGTGTCGGGACAGCCGTGGAGACCCAGTACTTC
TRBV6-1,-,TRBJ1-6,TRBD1,CASRGTGRNSPLHF,TGTGCCAGCAGGGGGACAGGGAGAAATTCACCCCTCCACTTT
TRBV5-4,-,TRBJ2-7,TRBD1,CASSLRQGGVYEQYF,TGTGCCAGCAGCTTGAGACAGGGGGGCGTTTACGAGCAGTACTTC
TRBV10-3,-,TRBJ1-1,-,CAINHRAEATEAFF,TGTGCCATCAACCACAGGGCCGAGGCCACTGAAGCTTTCTTT
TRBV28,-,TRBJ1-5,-,CASMGSGNQPQHF,TGTGCCAGCATGGGGAGCGGGAATCAGCCCCAGCATTTT
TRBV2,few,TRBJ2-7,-,CASSRQSYEQYF,TGTGCCAGCTCAAGACAGTCCTACGAGCAGTACTTC
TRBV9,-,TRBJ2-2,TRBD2,CASSRTSGRLTGELFF,TGTGCCAGCAGCAGGACTAGCGGGAGGTTGACCGGGGAGCTGTTTTTT
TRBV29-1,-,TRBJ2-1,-,CSVVPKSPIYVYNEQFF,TGCAGCGTTGTTCCCAAATCCCCCATCTACGTCTACAATGAGCAGTTCTTC